Listed here are 12 T cell receptor beta chains from one sample, sequenced in a study of OX40 agonist ivuxolimab in advanced cancers. Sequencing was performed with immunoSEQ multiplex PCR; in TCRdb, only in-frame clones are kept and a portion is missing. The sample carries around 59,000 clones, 80% to 90% recorded once. The sequenced sample was CD4+ or CD8+ T cells sorted from blood, obtained in a trial of the OX40 agonist ivuxolimab. The origin of the receptors is an adult with an advanced solid tumor such as melanoma, head and neck, liver or kidney cancer.

The genes are TRBV5-8 and TRBJ1-1; perhaps TRBD1 as D (5 bases). V was trimmed by 4 bases and J by 5 bases, leaving 15 bases between them. The CDR3 is made up of 14 amino acids. Germline V gene data show CDR1 as SGHTS and CDR2 as YDEGEE. The CDR3 sequence is CASSPLGAGTEAFF. The DNA for the CDR3 is TGTGCCAGCAGCCCTTTAGGGGCAGGTACTGAAGCTTTCTTT.

The gene calls are TRBV11-2 and TRBJ1-1; no reliable D call. V was pared by 1 base and J by 0 bases, with 9 bases between. This CDR3 is built from 15 residues. The germline gives CDR1 SGHAT, CDR2 FQNNGV. CDR3 DNA sequence: TGTGCCAGCAGCTTAGTTCCCTTAATGAACACTGAAGCTTTCTTT. Its translation: CASSLVPLMNTEAFF.

This clone showed up just once. The chain employs TRBV28 and TRBJ2-1, with 15 bases that match TRBD2. This CDR3 has 18 residues. Germline CDR1 MDHEN, CDR2 SYDVKM. V dropped 6 bases and J dropped 3; count of bases not matched to a gene: 9. CDR3: CASSPPGLAGGSYNEQFF. The CDR3 DNA sequence: TGTGCCAGCAGCCCACCGGGACTAGCGGGGGGAAGCTACAATGAGCAGTTCTTC.

The V and J genes are TRBV28 and TRBJ1-2, with 9 bases identical to TRBD1. CDR3 length equals 15 residues. The trim removed 5 bases at V and 3 bases at J, leaving 7 bases unmatched. Germline CDR1 MDHEN, CDR2 SYDVKM. CDR3 in amino acids: CASSPRDRVHYGYTF. In DNA form, the CDR3 reads TGTGCCAGCAGTCCTCGGGACAGGGTTCACTATGGCTACACCTTC.

V usage is TRBV5-1 and J usage is TRBJ2-5, with D maybe TRBD2 (5 bases). V shed 2 bases and J shed 7 bases, with 6 bases lying between them. The germline V gene encodes CDR1 SGHRS and CDR2 YFSETQ. The CDR3 totals 11 residues. The CDR3 nucleotides read TGCGCCAGCAGCTTTGGAGGGACCCAGTACTTC. Translating gives CASSFGGTQYF.

The V gene is TRBV28, the J gene TRBJ1-3; D gene uncertain. Between the trimmed V and J ends, which lost 2 bases and 4 bases, there was a span of 15 bases. Germline CDR1 reads MDHEN; CDR2 reads SYDVKM. CDR3 size: 16 residues. The CDR3 sequence is CASSLEVLFEGNTIYF. The CDR3 DNA sequence: TGTGCCAGCAGTTTAGAGGTGTTGTTTGAGGGAAACACCATATATTTT.

V usage is TRBV12-2 and J usage is TRBJ2-7; TRBD2, the D gene given by the table, was not confirmed from the DNA. TRBV12-2 is labeled a pseudogene. There are 17 residues in the CDR3. The CDR3 DNA follows: TGTGCAAGTCGCTTAGGGTCCCTCGCACCGAGCTCCTACGAGCAGTACTTC. As protein: CASRLGSLAPSSYEQYF.

The chain joins TRBV6-6 to TRBJ1-2; 9 bases agree with TRBD1. The V gene end was trimmed by 6 bases and the J gene end by 5 bases; junction bases not matched to a gene: 13. Germline CDR1 reads MNHNY; CDR2 reads SVGAGI (reference sequence). The CDR3 spans 16 residues. CDR3 protein: CASSDQGTGKLYGYTF. The CDR3 region has the DNA TGTGCCAGCAGCGACCAAGGGACAGGGAAACTTTATGGCTACACCTTC.

J is TRBJ1-2 and V is TRBV4-1; 8 positions match TRBD1. With 3 bases clipped from V and 8 bases from J, the junction kept 8 bases outside the gene matches. Germline CDR1 reads MGHRA; CDR2 reads YSYEKL. The CDR3 extends over 14 amino acids. CDR3 in DNA: TGCGCCAGCAGCCATGCGACAGGGGCGGGGGGCTACACCTTC. Protein: CASSHATGAGGYTF.

The J gene is TRBJ2-7, the V gene TRBV28; 9 positions match TRBD2. The CDR3 is 15 amino acids. Germline lookup yields CDR1 MDHEN and CDR2 SYDVKM. Trimming cost V 5 bases and J 3 bases; bases outside gene matches: 8. The chain's CDR3 is CASSDGTSFNYEQYF. The CDR3 DNA reads TGTGCCAGCAGTGACGGGACTAGCTTCAACTACGAGCAGTACTTC.

This clone was seen more than once but under ten times. The chain is built from TRBV4-2 and TRBJ2-7; TRBD2 is a possible D gene (5 bases). CDR3 length: 16 amino acids. V was shortened by 0 bases and J by 2 bases, with 14 bases between the two germline ends. The germline V gene encodes CDR1 LGHNA and CDR2 YNFKEQ. The CDR3 region has the DNA TGTGCCAGCAGCCAAGAATTCGGACTGAAGACCTACGAGCAGTACTTC. As protein: CASSQEFGLKTYEQYF.

The chain carries TRBV5-6 and TRBJ2-1, with D hard to call. Per the germline V gene, CDR1 is SGHDT and CDR2 is YYEEEE. Trimming shortened V by 4 bases and J by 8 bases, and 10 bases separated the two germline ends. The CDR3 is 12 residues long. CDR3 amino acids: CASSATLHEQFF. Here the CDR3 DNA reads TGTGCCAGCAGCGCTACGTTGCATGAGCAGTTCTTC. Together with reference TRBV5-6 and TRBJ2-1, the CDR3 gives the full variable domain: DAGVTQSPTHLIKTRGQQVTLRCSPKSGHDTVSWYQQALGQGPQFIFQYYEEEERQRGNFPDRFSGHQFPNYSSELNVNALLLGDSALYLCASSATLHEQFFGPGTRLTVL.